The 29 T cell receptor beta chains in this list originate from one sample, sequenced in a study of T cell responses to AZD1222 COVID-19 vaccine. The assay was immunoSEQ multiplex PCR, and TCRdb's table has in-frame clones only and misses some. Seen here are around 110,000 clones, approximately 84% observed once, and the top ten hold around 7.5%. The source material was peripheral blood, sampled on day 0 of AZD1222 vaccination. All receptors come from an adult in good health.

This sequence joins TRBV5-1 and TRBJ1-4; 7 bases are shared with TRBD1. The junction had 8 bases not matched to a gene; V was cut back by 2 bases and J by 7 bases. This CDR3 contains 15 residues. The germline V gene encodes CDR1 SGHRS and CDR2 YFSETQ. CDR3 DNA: TGCGCCAGCAGCTTCTCTGACAGGGAGGCTGAAAAACTGTTTTTT. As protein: CASSFSDREAEKLFF.

The CDR3 loop is CASSLRGTGNTNGYTF. CDR3 nucleotides: TGTGCCAGCAGCCTAAGGGGGACAGGAAATACGAATGGCTACACCTTC. The chain employs TRBV3-1 (or the pseudogene TRBV3-2) and TRBJ1-2, with 8 bases fitting TRBD1. The length of the CDR3 is 16 residues. Germline loops: CDR1 LGHDT, CDR2 YNNKEL (reference sequence). V lost 4 bases and J lost 6; bases outside the gene matches: 13.

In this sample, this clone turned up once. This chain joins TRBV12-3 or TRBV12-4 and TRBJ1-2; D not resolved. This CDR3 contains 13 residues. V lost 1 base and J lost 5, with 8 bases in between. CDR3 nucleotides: TGTGCCAGCAGTTTAGGGCAGGTTTATGGCTACACCTTC. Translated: CASSLGQVYGYTF.

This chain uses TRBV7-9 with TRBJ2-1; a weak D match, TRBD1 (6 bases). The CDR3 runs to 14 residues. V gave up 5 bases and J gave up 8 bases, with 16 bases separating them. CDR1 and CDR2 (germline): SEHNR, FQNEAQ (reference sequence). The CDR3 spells CASSPPTGQDEQFF. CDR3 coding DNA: TGTGCCAGCAGCCCTCCTACAGGGCAGGATGAGCAGTTCTTC.

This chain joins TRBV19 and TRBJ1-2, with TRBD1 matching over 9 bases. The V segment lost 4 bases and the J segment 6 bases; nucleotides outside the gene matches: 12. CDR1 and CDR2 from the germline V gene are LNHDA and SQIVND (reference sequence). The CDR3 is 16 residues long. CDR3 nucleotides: TGTGCCAGTAGTAAACGGACAGGGGATACATTTGATGGCTACACCTTC. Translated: CASSKRTGDTFDGYTF.

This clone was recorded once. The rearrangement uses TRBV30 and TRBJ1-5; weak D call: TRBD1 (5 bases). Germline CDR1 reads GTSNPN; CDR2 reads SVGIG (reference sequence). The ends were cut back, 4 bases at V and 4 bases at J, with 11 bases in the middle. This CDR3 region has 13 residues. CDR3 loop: CAWNNGQNQPQHF. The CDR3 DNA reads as TGTGCCTGGAATAACGGACAAAATCAGCCCCAGCATTTT.

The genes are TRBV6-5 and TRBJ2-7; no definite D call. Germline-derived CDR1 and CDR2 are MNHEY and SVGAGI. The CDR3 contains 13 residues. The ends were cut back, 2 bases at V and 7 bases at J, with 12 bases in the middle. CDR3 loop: CASSYGPVGEQYF. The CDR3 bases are TGTGCCAGCAGTTACGGCCCCGTTGGGGAGCAGTACTTC.

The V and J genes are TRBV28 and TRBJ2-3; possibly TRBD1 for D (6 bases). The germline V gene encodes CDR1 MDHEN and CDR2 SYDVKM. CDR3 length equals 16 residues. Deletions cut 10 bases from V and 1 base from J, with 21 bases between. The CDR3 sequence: CATQFGGQTGTDTQYF. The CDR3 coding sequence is TGTGCCACCCAGTTTGGTGGACAGACAGGCACAGATACGCAGTATTTT.

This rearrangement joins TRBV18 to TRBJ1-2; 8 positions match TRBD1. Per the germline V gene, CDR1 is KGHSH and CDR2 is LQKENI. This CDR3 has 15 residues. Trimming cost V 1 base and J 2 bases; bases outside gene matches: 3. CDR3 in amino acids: CASSPRDRINYGYTF. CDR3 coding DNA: TGTGCCAGCTCACCACGGGACAGGATAAACTATGGCTACACCTTC.

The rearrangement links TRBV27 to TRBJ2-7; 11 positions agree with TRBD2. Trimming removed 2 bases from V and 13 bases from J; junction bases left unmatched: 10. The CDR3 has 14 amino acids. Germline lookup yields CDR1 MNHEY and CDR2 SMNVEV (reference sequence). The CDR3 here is CASSLRGLAGPPYF. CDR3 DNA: TGTGCCAGCAGTTTACGAGGACTAGCGGGTCCTCCTTACTTC.

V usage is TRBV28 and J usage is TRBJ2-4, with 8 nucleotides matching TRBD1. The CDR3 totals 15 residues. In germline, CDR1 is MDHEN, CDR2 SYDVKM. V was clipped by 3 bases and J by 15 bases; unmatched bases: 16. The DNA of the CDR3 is TGTGCCAGCAGTTTTTCCAGTCAGGGGGCGGGGAGGAGGTACTTC. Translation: CASSFSSQGAGRRYF.

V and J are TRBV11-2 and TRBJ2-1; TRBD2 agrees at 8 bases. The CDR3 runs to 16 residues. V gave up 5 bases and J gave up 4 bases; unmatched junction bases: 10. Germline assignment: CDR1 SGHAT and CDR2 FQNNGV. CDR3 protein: CASSHRVSGIYNEQFF. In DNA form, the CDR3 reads TGTGCCAGCAGCCACCGAGTTAGCGGGATTTACAATGAGCAGTTCTTC.

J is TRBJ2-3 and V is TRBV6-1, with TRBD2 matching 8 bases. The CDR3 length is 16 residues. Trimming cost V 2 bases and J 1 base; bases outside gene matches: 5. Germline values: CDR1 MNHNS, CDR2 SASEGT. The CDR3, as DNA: TGTGCCAGCAGTGAATCCCTAGCGGGCGGCACAGATACGCAGTATTTT. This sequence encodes CASSESLAGGTDTQYF.

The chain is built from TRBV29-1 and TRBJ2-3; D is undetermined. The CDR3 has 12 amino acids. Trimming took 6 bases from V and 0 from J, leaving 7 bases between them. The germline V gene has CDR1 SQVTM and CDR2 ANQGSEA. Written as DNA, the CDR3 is TGCAGCGTAGTTACTAGCACAGATACGCAGTATTTT. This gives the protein CSVVTSTDTQYF.

This CDR3 is CASSFPRGPVRGNTIYF. The DNA of the CDR3 is TGTGCCAGCAGCTTCCCACGGGGTCCGGTACGTGGAAACACCATATATTTT. The chain is built from TRBV7-9 and TRBJ1-3; D unresolved. V shed 3 bases and J shed 3 bases, with 18 bases lying between them. The CDR3 spans 17 residues. Germline CDR1 and CDR2: SEHNR and FQNEAQ (reference sequence).

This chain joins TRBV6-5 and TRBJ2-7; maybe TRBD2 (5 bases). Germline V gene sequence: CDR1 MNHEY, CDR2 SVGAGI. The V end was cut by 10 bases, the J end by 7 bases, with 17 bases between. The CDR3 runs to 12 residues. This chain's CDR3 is CAIGTASGEQYF. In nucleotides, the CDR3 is TGTGCCATCGGAACAGCCTCGGGGGAGCAGTACTTC.

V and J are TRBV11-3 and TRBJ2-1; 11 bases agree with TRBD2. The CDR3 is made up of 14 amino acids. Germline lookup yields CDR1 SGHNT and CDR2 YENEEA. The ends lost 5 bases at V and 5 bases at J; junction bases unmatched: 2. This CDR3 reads CASSPTSGNNEQFF. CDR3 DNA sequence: TGTGCCAGCAGCCCGACTAGCGGGAACAATGAGCAGTTCTTC.

CDR3 loop: CASSYSYGLSNQPQHF. In nucleotides, the CDR3 is TGTGCCAGCAGTTACTCGTACGGGTTAAGCAATCAGCCCCAGCATTTT. The genes are TRBV6-5 and TRBJ1-5, with unresolved D. In germline, CDR1 is MNHEY, CDR2 SVGAGI. The CDR3 consists of 16 residues. Trimming shortened V by 0 bases and J by 1 base, and 10 bases separated the two germline ends.

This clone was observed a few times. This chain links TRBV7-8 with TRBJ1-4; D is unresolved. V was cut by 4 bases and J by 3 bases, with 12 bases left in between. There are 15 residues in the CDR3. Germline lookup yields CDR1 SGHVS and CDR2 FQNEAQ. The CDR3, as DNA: TGTGCCAGCAGCTCGGAAATTCTGGCTAATGAAAAACTGTTTTTT. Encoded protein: CASSSEILANEKLFF.

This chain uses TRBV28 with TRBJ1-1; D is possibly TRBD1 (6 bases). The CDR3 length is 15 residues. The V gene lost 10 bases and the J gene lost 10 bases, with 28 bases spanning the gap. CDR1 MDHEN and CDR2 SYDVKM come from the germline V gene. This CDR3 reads CATWTDQQGTPRAFF. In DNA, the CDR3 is TGTGCCACCTGGACAGATCAGCAAGGAACGCCTCGAGCTTTCTTT.

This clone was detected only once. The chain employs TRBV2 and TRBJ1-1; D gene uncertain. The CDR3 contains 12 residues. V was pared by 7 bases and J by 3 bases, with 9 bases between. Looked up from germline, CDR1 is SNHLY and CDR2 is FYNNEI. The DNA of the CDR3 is TGTGCCAGCAACCTTCGGGACACTGAAGCTTTCTTT. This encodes CASNLRDTEAFF.

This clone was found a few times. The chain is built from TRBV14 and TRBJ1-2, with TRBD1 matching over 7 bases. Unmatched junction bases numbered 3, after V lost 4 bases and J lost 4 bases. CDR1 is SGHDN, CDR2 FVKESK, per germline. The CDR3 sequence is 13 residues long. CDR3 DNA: TGTGCCAGCAGCCCGGACAGGAGCTATGGCTACACCTTC. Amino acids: CASSPDRSYGYTF.

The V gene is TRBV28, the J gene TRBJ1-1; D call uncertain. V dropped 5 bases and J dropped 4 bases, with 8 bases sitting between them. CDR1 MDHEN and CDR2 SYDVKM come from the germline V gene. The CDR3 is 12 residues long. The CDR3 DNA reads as TGTGCCAGCAGTATCGGTGGCACTGAAGCTTTCTTT. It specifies CASSIGGTEAFF.

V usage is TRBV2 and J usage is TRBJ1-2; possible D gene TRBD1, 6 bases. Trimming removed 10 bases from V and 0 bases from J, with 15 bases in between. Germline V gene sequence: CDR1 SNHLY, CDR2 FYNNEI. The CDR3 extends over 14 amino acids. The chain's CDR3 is CATKRDTANYGYTF. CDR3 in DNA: TGTGCCACAAAAAGGGACACAGCTAACTATGGCTACACCTTC.

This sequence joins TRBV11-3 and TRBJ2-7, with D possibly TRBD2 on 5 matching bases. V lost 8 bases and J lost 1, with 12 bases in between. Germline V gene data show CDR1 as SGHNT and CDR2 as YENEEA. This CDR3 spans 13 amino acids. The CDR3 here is CASGSGSSYEQYF. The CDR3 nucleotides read TGTGCCAGCGGCTCGGGGTCGTCCTACGAGCAGTACTTC. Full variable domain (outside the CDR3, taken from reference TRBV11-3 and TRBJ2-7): EAGVVQSPRYKIIEKKQPVAFWCNPISGHNTLYWYLQNLGQGPELLIRYENEEAVDDSQLPKDRFSAERLKGVDSTLKIQPAELGDSAVYLCASGSGSSYEQYFGPGTRLTVT.

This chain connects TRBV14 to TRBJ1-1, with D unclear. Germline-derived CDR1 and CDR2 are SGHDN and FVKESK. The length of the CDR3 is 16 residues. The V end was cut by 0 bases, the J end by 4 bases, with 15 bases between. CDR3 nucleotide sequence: TGTGCCAGCAGCCAAGATGCCGATTTGCGGTTCACTGAAGCTTTCTTT. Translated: CASSQDADLRFTEAFF.

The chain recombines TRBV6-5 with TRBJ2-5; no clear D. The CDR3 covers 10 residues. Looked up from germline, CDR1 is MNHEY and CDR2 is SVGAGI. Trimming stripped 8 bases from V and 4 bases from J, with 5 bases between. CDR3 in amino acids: CASASETQYF. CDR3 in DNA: TGTGCCAGCGCGTCAGAGACCCAGTACTTC.

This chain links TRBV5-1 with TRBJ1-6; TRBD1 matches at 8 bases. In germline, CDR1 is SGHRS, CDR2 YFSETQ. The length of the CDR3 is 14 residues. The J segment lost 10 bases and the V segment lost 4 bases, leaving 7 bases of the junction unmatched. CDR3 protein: CASSVGQGSSPLHF. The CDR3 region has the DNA TGCGCCAGCAGCGTAGGACAGGGAAGCTCACCCCTCCACTTT.

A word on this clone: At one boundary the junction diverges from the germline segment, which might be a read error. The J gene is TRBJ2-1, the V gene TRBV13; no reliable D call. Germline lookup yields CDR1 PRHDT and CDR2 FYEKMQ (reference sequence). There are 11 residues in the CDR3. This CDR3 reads CASSSDNEQFF. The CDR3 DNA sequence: TGTGCCAGCAGCTCCGACAATGAGCAGTTCTTC.